The 27 T cell receptor beta chains presented below share a single source sample, sequenced in a study of T cells after yellow fever vaccination. Via MiXCR, TCRdb re-called the 5' RACE reads, giving one row per CDR3 protein. Here the sample spans about 340,000 distinct CDR3 sequences, around 4.1% being singletons. The sequenced sample was PBMCs, obtained 5 days after the yellow fever booster vaccination. These receptors came from a man aged 18-30 years who received the YFV17D yellow fever vaccine.

This clonotype was recorded many times. The chain is built from TRBV20-1 and TRBJ2-2; either TRBD1 or TRBD2 may supply D (5 bases each). Germline V gene data show CDR1 as DFQATT and CDR2 as SNEGSKA (reference sequence). This CDR3 spans 14 amino acids. Deletions cut 4 bases from V and 0 bases from J, with 9 bases between. Written as DNA, the CDR3 is TGCAGTGCTACCGGGACCCCGAACACCGGGGAGCTGTTTTTT. It codes for CSATGTPNTGELFF.

V is TRBV5-1 and J is TRBJ1-1; D remains unclear. V was cut by 3 bases and J by 1 base, with 13 bases left in between. This CDR3 has 15 residues. The germline CDR1 and CDR2 sequences are SGHRS and YFSETQ. The DNA for the CDR3 is TGCGCCAGCAGCTGGAGAGGAAACCCGAACACTGAAGCTTTCTTT. The encoded protein is CASSWRGNPNTEAFF.

The chain carries TRBV7-9 and TRBJ2-3; 7 nucleotides align to TRBD2. There are 16 residues in the CDR3. V gave up 0 bases and J gave up 3 bases; unmatched junction bases: 6. Germline-derived CDR1 and CDR2 are SEHNR and FQNEAQ (reference sequence). DNA for the CDR3: TGTGCCAGCAGCTTAGCACGCGGGGGACGAACAGATACGCAGTATTTT. It encodes CASSLARGGRTDTQYF.

In this sample, this clonotype turned up a few times. This chain joins TRBV7-2 and TRBJ1-6, with 7 bases that match TRBD1. Losses at the gene ends were 2 bases for V and 9 bases for J; bases not matched to a gene: 4. CDR1 SGHTA and CDR2 FQGNSA come from the germline V gene. This CDR3 contains 14 residues. CDR3 loop: CASSLNRGGSPLHF. In DNA, the CDR3 is TGTGCCAGCAGCTTAAACAGGGGAGGTTCACCCCTCCACTTT.

The chain employs TRBV19 and TRBJ1-4, with no clear D. Trimming took 9 bases from V and 8 from J, leaving 19 bases between them. This CDR3 has 14 residues. Germline V gives CDR1 LNHDA, CDR2 SQIVND (reference sequence). The CDR3 sequence is CASHTGPGPEKLFF. CDR3 coding DNA: TGTGCCAGCCATACCGGACCAGGTCCAGAAAAACTGTTTTTT. The full variable domain, completed using reference TRBV19 and TRBJ1-4, is DGGITQSPKYLFRKEGQNVTLSCEQNLNHDAMYWYRQDPGQGLRLIYYSQIVNDFQKGDIAEGYSVSREKKESFPLTVTSAQKNPTAFYLCASHTGPGPEKLFFGSGTQLSVL.

This clonotype was seen only once. The rearrangement uses TRBV7-2 and TRBJ2-1; D ambiguous. V lost 5 bases, J lost 10 bases, and 12 bases lay in between. From germline, CDR1 is SGHTA and CDR2 FQGNSA. The CDR3 totals 12 residues. The CDR3 DNA reads as TGTGCCAGCAGCAGAGAACCCATCGAGCAGTTCTTC. Amino acids: CASSREPIEQFF.

This clonotype was counted only a few times. The chain links TRBV29-1 to TRBJ2-7, with 11 bases aligning to TRBD1. CDR3 length: 13 residues. Germline CDR1 reads SQVTM; CDR2 reads ANQGSEA. V shed 7 bases and J 5 bases; nucleotides not matched to a gene: 7. The CDR3 spells CSAWGGQGDEQYF. DNA of the CDR3: TGCAGCGCCTGGGGGGGACAGGGGGACGAGCAGTACTTC.

Many counts were recorded for this clonotype. The rearrangement links TRBV12-3 or TRBV12-4 to TRBJ2-7; 8 bases align to TRBD1. This CDR3 comprises 16 residues. V lost 5 bases to trimming and J lost 3 bases; unmatched junction nucleotides: 12. CDR3 nucleotide sequence: TGTGCCAGCAGTCCAGGGGGCGCAGGTAGCGGCTACGAGCAGTACGTC. It specifies CASSPGGAGSGYEQYV.

The rearrangement joins TRBV20-1 to TRBJ2-5; D is unresolved. V was trimmed by 3 bases and J by 4 bases, leaving 18 bases between them. The CDR3 extends over 15 amino acids. Per the germline V gene, CDR1 is DFQATT and CDR2 is SNEGSKA (reference sequence). The chain's CDR3 is CSASIRIASTETQYF. As DNA, the CDR3 is TGCAGTGCTAGTATTCGAATTGCTAGTACAGAGACCCAGTACTTC.

This clonotype has a handful of counts. The CDR3 sequence: CASSLAWTQSGYTF. The CDR3, as DNA: TGCGCCAGCAGCTTGGCCTGGACCCAAAGCGGCTACACCTTC. The chain has TRBV5-1 and TRBJ1-2, with D unclear. This CDR3 is built from 14 residues. CDR1 is SGHRS, CDR2 YFSETQ, per germline. V shed 0 bases and J shed 8 bases, with 14 bases lying between them.

DNA for the CDR3: TGTGCCAGCAGCTTAGCTGCATGGCAGGGGTACAATGAGCAGTTCTTC. Protein: CASSLAAWQGYNEQFF. The rearrangement joins TRBV7-2 to TRBJ2-1, with D possibly TRBD1 on 6 matching bases. Trimming shortened V by 0 bases and J by 4 bases, and 13 bases separated the two germline ends. Per germline, CDR1 SGHTA and CDR2 FQGNSA. CDR3 size: 16 residues.

The table lists this clonotype with a few counts. The chain couples TRBV7-3 to TRBJ2-5, with a weak D call TRBD2 (7 bases). The ends were cut back, 5 bases at V and 5 bases at J, with 15 bases in the middle. The CDR3 is made up of 14 amino acids. Germline assignment: CDR1 SGHTA and CDR2 FQGTGA. The CDR3 is CASSRGGAGETQYF. DNA of the CDR3: TGTGCCAGCAGCCGAGGGGGGGCCGGTGAGACCCAGTACTTC.

This clonotype turned up a few times. The rearrangement joins TRBV7-9 to TRBJ2-3; the match to TRBD1 covers 8 bases. CDR3 length equals 13 residues. V trimming: 4 bases; J trimming: 8 bases; junction bases outside the gene matches: 5. Germline V gene data show CDR1 as SEHNR and CDR2 as FQNEAQ (reference sequence). CDR3 sequence reads: CASSSTGQVTQYF. The DNA for the CDR3 is TGTGCCAGCAGCTCCACGGGACAGGTTACGCAGTATTTT.

This rearrangement joins TRBV7-6 to TRBJ2-2; 14 bases match TRBD2. CDR3 size: 16 residues. Trimming took 6 bases from V and 6 from J; bases not matched to a gene: 6. The germline V gene encodes CDR1 SGHVS and CDR2 FNYEAQ. The CDR3 DNA is TGTGCCAGCAGTTTTCGACTAGCGGGGGGGGCCGGGGAGCTGTTTTTT. Protein sequence: CASSFRLAGGAGELFF.

This clonotype turned up a few times. This chain uses TRBV29-1 with TRBJ1-1; D not resolved. Germline V gene sequence: CDR1 SQVTM, CDR2 ANQGSEA. With 6 bases removed from V and 3 bases from J, the gap between germline ends came to 8 bases. The CDR3 runs 11 residues. CDR3 region: CSVRTYTEAFF. The CDR3 DNA is TGCAGCGTGCGCACCTACACTGAAGCTTTCTTT.

This clonotype was observed a handful of times. The rearrangement joins TRBV5-1 to TRBJ2-7, with D perhaps TRBD1 (5 bases). The CDR3 sequence is 15 residues long. In germline, CDR1 is SGHRS, CDR2 YFSETQ. Trimming cost V 2 bases and J 2 bases, with 14 bases left between them. The CDR3 loop is CASSFYIDSTYEQYF. CDR3 nucleotides: TGCGCCAGCAGCTTTTATATCGACAGCACCTACGAGCAGTACTTC.

The sample holds a few counts of this clonotype. The CDR3 sequence: CSAGDFGGYTF. In DNA, the CDR3 is TGCAGTGCGGGAGACTTCGGGGGCTACACCTTC. The chain recombines TRBV20-1 with TRBJ1-2; no clear D gene. V lost 6 bases, J lost 8 bases, and 13 bases lay in between. Germline-derived CDR1 and CDR2 are DFQATT and SNEGSKA (reference sequence). There are 11 residues in the CDR3.

The chain recombines TRBV24-1 with TRBJ2-1; 9 bases are a match to TRBD2. V shed 2 bases, J shed 15 bases, and the junction held 4 bases outside the gene matches. Germline loops: CDR1 KGHDR, CDR2 SFDVKD. This CDR3 contains 12 residues. The CDR3 loop is CATSDSSGALFF. In DNA, the CDR3 is TGTGCCACCAGTGATTCTAGCGGGGCTCTGTTCTTC.

This clonotype has more than one count but fewer than ten. The J gene is TRBJ1-2, the V gene TRBV7-9; D ambiguous. The CDR3 has 12 amino acids. V lost 5 bases and J lost 8, with 12 bases in between. Germline-derived CDR1 and CDR2 are SEHNR and FQNEAQ (reference sequence). The CDR3: CASSTLVGGYTF. The CDR3 DNA sequence: TGTGCCAGCAGCACCTTAGTAGGCGGCTACACCTTC.

The sample holds a few counts of this clonotype. The V call is TRBV5-1, the J call TRBJ2-7, with D hard to call. CDR1 and CDR2 (germline): SGHRS, YFSETQ. The CDR3 consists of 14 residues. V was clipped by 4 bases and J by 0 bases, with 11 bases between them. This CDR3 is CASSKAVSSYEQYF. DNA for the CDR3: TGCGCCAGCAGCAAGGCTGTTAGCTCCTACGAGCAGTACTTC.

This clonotype was observed at least ten times. The CDR3 region is CASSRPGTRFQNEQFF. CDR3 DNA: TGTGCCAGCAGCCGCCCCGGGACTAGGTTTCAAAATGAGCAGTTCTTC. The chain uses TRBV11-2 and TRBJ2-1; 8 bases fit TRBD2. V gave up 5 bases and J gave up 7 bases; unmatched junction bases: 13. CDR3 size: 16 residues. Looked up from germline, CDR1 is SGHAT and CDR2 is FQNNGV.

This clonotype was observed a handful of times. The rearrangement links TRBV11-1 to TRBJ1-1; 8 bases agree with TRBD1. This CDR3 region has 14 residues. Germline loops: CDR1 SGHAT, CDR2 FQDESV (reference sequence). V shed 4 bases and J 5 bases; nucleotides not matched to a gene: 6. CDR3 protein: CASSSNTGGTEAFF. The CDR3 nucleotides read TGTGCCAGCAGCTCCAACACAGGGGGAACTGAAGCTTTCTTT. Based on the CDR3 plus reference TRBV11-1 and TRBJ1-1, the full variable domain is EAEVAQSPRYKITEKSQAVAFWCDPISGHATLYWYRQILGQGPELLVQFQDESVVDDSQLPKDRFSAERLKGVDSTLKIQPAELGDSAMYLCASSSNTGGTEAFFGQGTRLTVV.

This clonotype was detected ten times or more. V gene TRBV11-2 combines with J gene TRBJ2-4, with 12 positions matching TRBD2. The J segment lost 6 bases and the V segment lost 4 bases, leaving 16 bases of the junction unmatched. This CDR3 spans 19 amino acids. Germline loops: CDR1 SGHAT, CDR2 FQNNGV. CDR3 protein: CASSSARASGGAGANIQYF. In DNA, the CDR3 is TGTGCCAGCAGCTCCGCCCGGGCTAGCGGGGGGGCCGGGGCAAACATTCAGTACTTC.

This sequence joins TRBV10-3 and TRBJ1-2; D gene uncertain. This CDR3 contains 15 residues. Trimming left V 0 bases short and J 7 bases short, with 15 bases between. Per the germline V gene, CDR1 is ENHRY and CDR2 is SYGVKD. This CDR3 is CAISESLGQVRGYTF. CDR3 DNA sequence: TGTGCCATCAGTGAGTCTTTAGGGCAAGTCCGTGGCTACACCTTC.

The chain has TRBV6-5 and TRBJ1-1; no clear D. The V and J ends lost 5 bases and 1 base respectively, with 5 bases between them. Germline assignment: CDR1 MNHEY and CDR2 SVGAGI. The CDR3 runs to 12 residues. The CDR3 reads CASSAANTEAFF. Written as DNA, the CDR3 is TGTGCCAGCAGTGCAGCGAACACTGAAGCTTTCTTT.

This clonotype appeared a few times. The rearrangement joins TRBV5-1 to TRBJ2-7; D is unclear. V shed 4 bases and J shed 2 bases, with 13 bases lying between them. Germline V gives CDR1 SGHRS, CDR2 YFSETQ. This CDR3 is 14 amino acids long. CDR3 residues: CASSPEAIPYEQYF. The CDR3, as DNA: TGCGCCAGCAGCCCAGAGGCCATACCCTACGAGCAGTACTTC.

This clonotype was observed at least ten times. The chain combines TRBV5-1 with TRBJ2-1; 8 bases line up with TRBD2. The CDR3 is made up of 16 amino acids. Germline V gene sequence: CDR1 SGHRS, CDR2 YFSETQ. V shed 4 bases and J 2 bases; nucleotides not matched to a gene: 8. CDR3 sequence reads: CASSPSPGGAYNEQFF. Here the CDR3 DNA reads TGCGCCAGCAGCCCCAGTCCCGGGGGGGCCTACAATGAGCAGTTCTTC.